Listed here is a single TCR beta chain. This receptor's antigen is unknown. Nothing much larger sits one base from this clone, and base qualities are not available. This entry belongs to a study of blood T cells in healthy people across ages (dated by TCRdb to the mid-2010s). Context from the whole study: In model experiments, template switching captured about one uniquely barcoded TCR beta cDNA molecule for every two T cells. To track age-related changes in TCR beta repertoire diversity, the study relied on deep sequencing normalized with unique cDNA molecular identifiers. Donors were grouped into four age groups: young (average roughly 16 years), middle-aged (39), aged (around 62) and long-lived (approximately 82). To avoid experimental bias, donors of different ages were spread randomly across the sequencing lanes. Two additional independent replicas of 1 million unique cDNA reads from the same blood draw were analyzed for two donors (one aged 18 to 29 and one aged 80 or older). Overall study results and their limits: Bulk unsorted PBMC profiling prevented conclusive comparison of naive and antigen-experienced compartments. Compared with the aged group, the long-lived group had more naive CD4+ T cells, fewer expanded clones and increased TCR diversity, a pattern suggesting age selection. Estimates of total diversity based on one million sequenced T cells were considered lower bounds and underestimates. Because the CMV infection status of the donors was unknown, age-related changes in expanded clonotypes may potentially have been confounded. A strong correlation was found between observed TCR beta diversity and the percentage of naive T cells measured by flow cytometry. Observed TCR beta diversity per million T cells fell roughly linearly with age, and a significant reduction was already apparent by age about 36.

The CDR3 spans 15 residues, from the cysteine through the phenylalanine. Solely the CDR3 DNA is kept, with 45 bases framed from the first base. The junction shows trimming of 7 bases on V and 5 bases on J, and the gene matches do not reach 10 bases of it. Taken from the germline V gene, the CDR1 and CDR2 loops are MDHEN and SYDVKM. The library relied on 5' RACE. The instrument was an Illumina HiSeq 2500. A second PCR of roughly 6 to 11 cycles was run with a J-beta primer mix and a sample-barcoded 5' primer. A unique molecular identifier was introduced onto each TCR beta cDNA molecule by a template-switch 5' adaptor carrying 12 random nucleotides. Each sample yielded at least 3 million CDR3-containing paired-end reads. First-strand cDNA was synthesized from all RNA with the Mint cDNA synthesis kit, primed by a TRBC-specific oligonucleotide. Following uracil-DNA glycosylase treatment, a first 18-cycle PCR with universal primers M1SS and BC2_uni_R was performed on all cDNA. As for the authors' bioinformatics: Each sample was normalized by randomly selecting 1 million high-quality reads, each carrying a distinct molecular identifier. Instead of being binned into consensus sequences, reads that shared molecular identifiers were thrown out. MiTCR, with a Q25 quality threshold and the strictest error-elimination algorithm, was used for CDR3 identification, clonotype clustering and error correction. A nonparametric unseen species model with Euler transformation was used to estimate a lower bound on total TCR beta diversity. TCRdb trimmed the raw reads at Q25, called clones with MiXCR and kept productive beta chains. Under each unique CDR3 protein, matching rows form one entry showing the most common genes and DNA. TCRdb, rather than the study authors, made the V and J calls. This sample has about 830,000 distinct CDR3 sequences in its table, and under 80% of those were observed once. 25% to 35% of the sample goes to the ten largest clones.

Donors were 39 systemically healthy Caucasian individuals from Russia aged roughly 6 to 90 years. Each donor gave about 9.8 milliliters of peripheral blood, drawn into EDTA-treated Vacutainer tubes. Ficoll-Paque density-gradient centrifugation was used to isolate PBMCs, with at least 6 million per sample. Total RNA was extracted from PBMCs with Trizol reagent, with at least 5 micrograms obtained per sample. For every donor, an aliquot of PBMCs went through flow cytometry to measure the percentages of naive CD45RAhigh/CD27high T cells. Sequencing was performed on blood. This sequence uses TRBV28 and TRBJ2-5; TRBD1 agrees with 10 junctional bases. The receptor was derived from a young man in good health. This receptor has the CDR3 CASMGTGVGEETQYF. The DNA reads TGTGCCAGCATGGGGACAGGGGTAGGTGAGGAGACCCAGTACTTC. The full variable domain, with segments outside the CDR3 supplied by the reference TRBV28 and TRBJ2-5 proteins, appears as DVKVTQSSRYLVKRTGEKVFLECVQDMDHENMFWYRQDPGLGLRLIYFSYDVKMKEKGDIPEGYSVSREKKERFSLILESASTNQTSMYLCASMGTGVGEETQYFGPGTRLLVL.